Listed below are T cell receptor beta chains from one sample, sequenced in a study of OX40 agonist ivuxolimab in advanced cancers. Only in-frame clones appear in the TCRdb table, and some are missing; sequencing was by immunoSEQ multiplex PCR. Altogether around 50,000 clones are present, about 88% being singletons, with the ten largest covering about 0.68%. The material sequenced was CD4+ or CD8+ T cells sorted from blood, taken in a trial of the OX40 agonist ivuxolimab. Receptor source: an adult with an advanced solid tumor such as melanoma, head and neck, liver or kidney cancer. Both conserved end residues are trimmed from each CDR3. Only part of the rows carry a size: once, few, many, or a class if the clone is expanded.

size | V | CDR3
. | TRBV5-4 | ASSPWGGHYEQY
. | TRBV10-3 | AIREPRLGLYEQY
. | TRBV2 | ASTEEAGGPVEQF
. | TRBV27 | ASSPKGGRGYTDTQY
once | TRBV5-1 | ASSLSLPGNYEQY
. | TRBV7-9 | ASSTLGTGGYEQY
. | TRBV5-5 | ASSLAAGVSYEQY
. | TRBV5-1 | ASSPSYRDQGYSEQF
. | TRBV6-1 | ASGIRLANNEQF
. | TRBV11-2 | ASSDDRGSRGANVLT